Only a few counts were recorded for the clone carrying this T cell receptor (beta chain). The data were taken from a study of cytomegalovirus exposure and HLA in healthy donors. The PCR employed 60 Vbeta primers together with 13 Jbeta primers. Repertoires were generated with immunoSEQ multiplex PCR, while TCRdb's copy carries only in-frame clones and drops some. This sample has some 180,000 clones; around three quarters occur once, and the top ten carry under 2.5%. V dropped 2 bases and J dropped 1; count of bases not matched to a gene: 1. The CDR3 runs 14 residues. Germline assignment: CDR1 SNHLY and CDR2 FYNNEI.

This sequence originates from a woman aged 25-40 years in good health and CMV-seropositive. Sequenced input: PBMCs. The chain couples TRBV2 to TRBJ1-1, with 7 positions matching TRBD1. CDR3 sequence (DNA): TGTGCCAGCAGTGAACAGGGGGAGAACACTGAAGCTTTCTTT. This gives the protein CASSEQGENTEAFF.